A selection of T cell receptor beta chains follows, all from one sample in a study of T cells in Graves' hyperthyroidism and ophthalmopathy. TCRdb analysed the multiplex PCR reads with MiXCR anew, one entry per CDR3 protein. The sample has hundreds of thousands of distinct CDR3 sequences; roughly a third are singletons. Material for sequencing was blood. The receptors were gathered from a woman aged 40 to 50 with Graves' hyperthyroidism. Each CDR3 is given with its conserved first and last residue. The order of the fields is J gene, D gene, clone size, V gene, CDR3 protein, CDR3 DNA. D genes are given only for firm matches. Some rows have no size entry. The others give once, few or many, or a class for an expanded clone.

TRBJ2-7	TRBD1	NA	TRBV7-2	CASSQNTGTGTYEQYF	TGTGCCAGCAGCCAGAACACCGGGACAGGGACCTACGAGCAGTACTTC
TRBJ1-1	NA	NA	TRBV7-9	CASSQDRFDTEAFF	TGTGCCAGCAGCCAGGACAGATTTGACACTGAAGCTTTCTTT
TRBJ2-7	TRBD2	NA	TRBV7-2	CASSFSLAGIYEQYF	TGTGCCAGCAGTTTCTCACTAGCGGGTATCTACGAGCAGTACTTC
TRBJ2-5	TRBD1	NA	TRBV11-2	CASSSTGYETQYF	TGTGCCAGCAGCTCGACAGGGTATGAGACCCAGTACTTC
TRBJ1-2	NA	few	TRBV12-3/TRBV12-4	CASSLPGPSRGYTF	TGTGCCAGCAGTTTACCTGGGCCCTCCCGTGGCTACACCTTC
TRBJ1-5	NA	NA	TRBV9	CASSVGVAVNQPQHF	TGTGCCAGCAGCGTAGGGGTGGCAGTCAATCAGCCCCAGCATTTT
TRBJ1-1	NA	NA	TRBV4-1	CASSQGFSPNTEAFF	TGCGCCAGCAGCCAAGGTTTCAGTCCGAACACTGAAGCTTTCTTT
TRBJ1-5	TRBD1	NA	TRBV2	CASTWTGADQPQHF	TGTGCCAGCACCTGGACAGGGGCCGATCAGCCCCAGCATTTT
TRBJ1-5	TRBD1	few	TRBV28	CASSLGQGEGQPQHF	TGTGCCAGCAGTTTAGGACAGGGGGAAGGTCAGCCCCAGCATTTT
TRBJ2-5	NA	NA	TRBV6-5	CASSYGSGGSAGETQYF	TGTGCCAGCAGTTACGGATCAGGAGGGAGCGCCGGGGAGACCCAGTACTTC
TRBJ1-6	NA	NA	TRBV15	CATSSDILSSYNSPLHF	TGTGCCACCAGCAGCGATATTTTAAGCTCCTATAATTCACCCCTCCACTTT
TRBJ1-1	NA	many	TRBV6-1	CASSEALRQEAFF	TGTGCCAGCAGTGAAGCGCTTCGCCAGGAAGCTTTCTTT
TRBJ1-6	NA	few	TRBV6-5	CASRRNNSPLHF	TGTGCCAGCAGGCGGAATAATTCACCCCTCCACTTT
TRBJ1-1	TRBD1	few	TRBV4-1	CASSHWGQATEAFF	TGCGCCAGCAGCCACTGGGGACAGGCCACTGAAGCTTTCTTT
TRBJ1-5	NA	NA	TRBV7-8	CASSLAGASSWQPQHF	TGTGCCAGCAGCTTAGCTGGGGCATCTAGCTGGCAGCCCCAGCATTTT
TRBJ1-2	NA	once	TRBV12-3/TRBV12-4	CASSLIWERLDSF	TGTGCCAGCAGTTTAATTTGGGAAAGGTTGGACAGCTTC
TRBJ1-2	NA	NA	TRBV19	CAVRAALQDGYTF	TGTGCCGTTAGGGCAGCACTGCAGGATGGCTACACCTTC
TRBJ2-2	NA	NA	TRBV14	CASSQVVRWNTGELFF	TGTGCCAGCAGCCAAGTGGTCCGATGGAACACCGGGGAGCTGTTTTTT
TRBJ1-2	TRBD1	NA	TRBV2	CASSGHRGQGYTF	TGTGCCAGCAGTGGACACAGGGGGCAGGGCTACACCTTC
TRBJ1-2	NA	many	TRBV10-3	CATKPRGMGYGYTF	TGTGCCACCAAGCCTAGGGGGATGGGATATGGCTACACCTTC
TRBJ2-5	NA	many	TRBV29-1	CSVEWGGEWVKETQYF	TGCAGCGTTGAATGGGGTGGGGAGTGGGTGAAAGAGACCCAGTACTTC
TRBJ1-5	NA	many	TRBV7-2	CASSPSGDGQINQPQHF	TGTGCCAGCAGCCCTAGTGGGGACGGGCAGATTAATCAGCCCCAGCATTTT
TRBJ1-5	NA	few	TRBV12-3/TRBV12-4	CASSYSSGRDQPQHF	TGTGCCAGCAGTTACTCCTCAGGGAGGGATCAGCCCCAGCATTTT
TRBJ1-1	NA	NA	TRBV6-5	CASSYRRQANTEAFF	TGTGCCAGCAGTTACCGTAGACAGGCGAACACTGAAGCTTTCTTT
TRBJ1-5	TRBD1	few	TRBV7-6	CASSLDPGGLQPQHF	TGTGCCAGCAGCTTAGACCCAGGGGGGCTTCAGCCCCAGCATTTT
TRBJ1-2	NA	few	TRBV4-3	CASSQNHIGDYGYTF	TGCGCCAGCAGCCAAAATCATATAGGGGACTATGGCTACACCTTC
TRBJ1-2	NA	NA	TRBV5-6	CASSLGAAGAVNGYTF	TGTGCCAGCAGCTTGGGGGCGGCAGGGGCAGTCAATGGCTACACCTTC
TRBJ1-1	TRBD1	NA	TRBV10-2	CASLGQENTEAFF	TGCGCCAGCCTGGGACAGGAGAACACTGAAGCTTTCTTT
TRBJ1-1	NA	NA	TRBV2	CASSELGVATEAFF	TGTGCCAGCAGTGAACTGGGGGTGGCCACTGAAGCTTTCTTT
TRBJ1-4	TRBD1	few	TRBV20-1	CSASTGLGEKLFF	TGCAGTGCCTCGACAGGGTTGGGTGAAAAACTGTTTTTT
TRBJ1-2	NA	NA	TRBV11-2	CASSMRGNLYGYTF	TGTGCCAGCAGCATGCGGGGGAATCTCTATGGCTACACCTTC
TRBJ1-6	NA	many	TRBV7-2	CASSSGGGNSPLHF	TGTGCCAGCAGCTCCGGTGGGGGGAATTCACCCCTCCACTTT
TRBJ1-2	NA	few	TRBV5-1	CASSSGTPPGDYGYTF	TGCGCCAGCAGCTCCGGGACTCCGCCCGGGGACTATGGCTACACCTTC
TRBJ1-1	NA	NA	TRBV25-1	CASSPAAVTEAFF	TGTGCCAGCTCCCCTGCCGCGGTCACTGAAGCTTTCTTT
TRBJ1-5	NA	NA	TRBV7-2	CASSSAQGYYQPQHF	TGTGCCAGCAGTTCGGCCCAGGGGTACTATCAGCCCCAGCATTTT
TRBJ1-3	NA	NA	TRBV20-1	CSASRLSSGNTIYF	TGCAGTGCTAGCAGACTGAGCTCTGGAAACACCATATATTTT
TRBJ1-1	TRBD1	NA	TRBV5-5	CAGRGDSHNTEAFF	TGTGCCGGCAGGGGGGACAGCCACAACACTGAAGCTTTCTTT
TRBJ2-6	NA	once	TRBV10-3	CAISREGANVLTF	TGTGCCATCAGCCGAGAAGGGGCCAACGTCCTGACTTTC
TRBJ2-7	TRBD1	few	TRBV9	CASSVDWTGAFEQYF	TGTGCCAGTAGCGTGGATTGGACAGGGGCCTTCGAGCAGTACTTC
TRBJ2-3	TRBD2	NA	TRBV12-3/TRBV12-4	CASSLGLAGDTQYF	TGTGCCAGCAGCCTGGGGCTAGCGGGAGATACGCAGTATTTT
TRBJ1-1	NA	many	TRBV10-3	CAIGGQSNTEAFF	TGTGCCATCGGTGGACAGTCTAACACTGAAGCTTTCTTT
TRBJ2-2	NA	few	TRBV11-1	CASSFTGPPTGELFF	TGTGCCAGCAGCTTTACAGGGCCCCCAACCGGGGAGCTGTTTTTT